This TCR beta chain was profiled in a study of blood T cell repertoires in COVID-19. Overall study: Spain, Italy and the United States supplied samples that represented acute and convalescent COVID-19. Sample material is recorded as cDNA or gDNA derived from T cells, B-cell-depleted T cells, or PBMCs.

This clone was detected only a few times. Per the original methods: Counts of nucleated cells, estimated from reference gene primer amplification, were obtained. TCRdb keeps only in-frame clones here, not all; method: immunoSEQ multiplex PCR. For V, J and clone size, that table is used; D and trimming come from the DNA. The sample has fewer than 200,000 clones, roughly three quarters seen once. V lost 4 bases to trimming and J lost 5 bases; unmatched junction nucleotides: 7. Germline V lookup: CDR1 SNHLY, CDR2 FYNNEI. The CDR3 length is 14 residues. The sequence came from a woman between 50 and 59 years old with active or convalescent COVID-19. The chain combines TRBV2 with TRBJ2-7, with TRBD2 identical over 8 bases. The sequenced material came from peripheral blood. DNA of the CDR3: TGTGCCAGCAGTGCCGGGACTAGTATCGACGAGCAGTACTTC. Its protein product is CASSAGTSIDEQYF.